The sequence of this TCR beta chain was determined in a study of STAT5B mutations in CD4+ large granular lymphocyte leukemia. Germline CDR1 is MNHNY and CDR2 is SVGAGI (reference sequence). The CDR3 consists of 13 residues. Trimming left V 4 bases short and J 6 bases short, with 10 bases between. Produced via immunoSEQ multiplex PCR; TCRdb's table is partial and in-frame only. This sample has tens of thousands of clones, with 65% to 80% found just once. General study findings and limits: Top patient clones used TRBV06 genes more often: 8/27 versus 2/35 in controls.

Worth noting for this clone: Its antigen is undetermined.

This TCR derives from a human donor in good health. This chain joins TRBV6-6 and TRBJ2-1; D is uncertain. The sequenced material came from CD4+ T cells from blood buffy coats. CDR3 sequence reads: CASSWAGPNEQFF. CDR3 DNA: TGTGCCAGCAGTTGGGCAGGCCCCAATGAGCAGTTCTTC.